Each of the 5 T cell receptor beta chains below was sequenced from the same sample in a study of T cell changes during pregnancy in multiple sclerosis (dated by TCRdb to about 2019). Library prep was done by the immunoSEQ multiplex PCR assay. TCRdb limited this immuneACCESS table to in-frame rearrangements with V and J called. A share of clones is missing; checked studies link under half to unresolved V genes, and the rest is unexplained. The table for this sample lists under 25,000 clones; around 81% of them were counted only once. The ten biggest clones cover approximately 14% of the sample. Specimen: CD8+ T cells from peripheral blood mononuclear cells, collected in the first trimester of pregnancy. These receptors were obtained from a female donor in good health, enrolled as a control in a pregnancy study.

This sequence joins TRBV4-2 and TRBJ1-1; D is unclear. The germline V and J ends were trimmed by 1 base and 8 bases, with 11 bases remaining between them. CDR3 size: 13 residues. The germline CDR1 and CDR2 sequences are LGHNA and YNFKEQ. CDR3 residues: CASSQGYSREAFF. The CDR3 DNA follows: TGTGCCAGCAGCCAAGGGTACAGCCGGGAAGCTTTCTTT.

This rearrangement joins TRBV9 to TRBJ2-3; perhaps TRBD1 as D (5 bases). The CDR3 consists of 13 residues. The V gene's germline CDR1 is SGDLS and CDR2 YYNGEE. V gave up 4 bases and J gave up 5 bases, with 11 bases separating them. CDR3 loop: CASSPQGKDTQYF. In DNA, the CDR3 is TGTGCCAGCAGCCCTCAGGGTAAAGATACGCAGTATTTT.

The chain combines TRBV9 with TRBJ2-5; tentatively, D is TRBD2 (5 bases). The V gene's germline CDR1 is SGDLS and CDR2 YYNGEE. V lost 2 bases to trimming and J lost 5 bases, with 10 bases between them. The CDR3 contains 13 residues. The DNA for the CDR3 is TGTGCCAGCAGCGTTACGGGGTTGGAGACCCAGTACTTC. Residues: CASSVTGLETQYF.

The chain combines TRBV30 with TRBJ1-3, with 9 bases identical to TRBD1. Trimming took 3 bases from V and 0 from J; bases not matched to a gene: 9. Per germline, CDR1 GTSNPN and CDR2 SVGIG (reference sequence). The CDR3 consists of 17 residues. The CDR3, as DNA: TGTGCCTGGAGCGAGAGGACAGGGGTCCACTCTGGAAACACCATATATTTT. It encodes CAWSERTGVHSGNTIYF.

The rearrangement links TRBV11-2 to TRBJ2-5; 12 bases fit TRBD2. The trim removed 3 bases at V and 0 bases at J, leaving 2 bases unmatched. Germline-derived CDR1 and CDR2 are SGHAT and FQNNGV. The length of the CDR3 is 16 residues. CDR3: CASSLTSGSHQETQYF. As DNA, the CDR3 is TGTGCCAGCAGCTTGACTAGCGGGAGCCACCAAGAGACCCAGTACTTC.